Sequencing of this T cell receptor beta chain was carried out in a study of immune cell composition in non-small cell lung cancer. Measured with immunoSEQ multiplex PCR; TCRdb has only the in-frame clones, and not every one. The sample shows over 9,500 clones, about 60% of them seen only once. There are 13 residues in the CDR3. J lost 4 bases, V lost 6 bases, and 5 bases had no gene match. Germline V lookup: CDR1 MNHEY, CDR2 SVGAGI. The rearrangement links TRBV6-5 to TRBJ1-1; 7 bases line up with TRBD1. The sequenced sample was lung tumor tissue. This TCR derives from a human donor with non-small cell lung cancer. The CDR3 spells CASSPGGGTEAFF. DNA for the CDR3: TGTGCCAGCAGCCCAGGGGGAGGCACTGAAGCTTTCTTT.